These T cell receptor beta chains were read from a single sample in a study of cytomegalovirus exposure and HLA in healthy donors. Produced via immunoSEQ multiplex PCR; TCRdb's table is partial and in-frame only. The table has fewer than 90,000 clones, roughly 80% seen once. The sequencing input was PBMCs. The receptors originated from a male donor in good health and CMV-seronegative. CDR3s include the opening cysteine and the closing phenylalanine or tryptophan. D genes are given only for firm matches. The size field is filled for only some rows; it gives once, few, many or a size class.

CASSQAGTGSLMNTEAFF TGCGCCAGCAGCCAAGCGGGGACAGGGAGCCTCATGAACACTGAAGCTTTCTTT TRBJ1-1 TRBV4-3 TRBD1 .
CASSYQVEGTQYF TGTGCCAGCAGTTATCAGGTAGAGGGTACGCAGTATTTT TRBJ2-3 TRBV6-5 . .
CASSARLSEETQYF TGCGCCAGCAGCGCCCGACTAAGCGAAGAGACCCAGTACTTC TRBJ2-5 TRBV5-1 . few
CASSLPGSTAYEQYF TGTGCCAGCAGCTTACCCGGTTCCACAGCCTACGAGCAGTACTTC TRBJ2-7 TRBV7-2 . .
CASRTGTGGQSGANVLTF TGCGCCAGCAGAACAGGGACAGGGGGACAATCTGGGGCCAACGTCCTGACTTTC TRBJ2-6 TRBV5-1 TRBD1 few
CASSRDIGNEQYF TGCGCCAGCAGTCGAGACATCGGCAACGAGCAGTACTTC TRBJ2-7 TRBV4-1 . few
CASSLQGADGYTF TGTGCCAGCAGCCTACAGGGGGCGGATGGCTACACCTTC TRBJ1-2 TRBV27 TRBD1 .
CASSRDRGLSEQYF TGTGCCAGCAGTCGGGACAGGGGGCTATCCGAGCAGTACTTC TRBJ2-7 TRBV6-6 TRBD1 .
CASSLNGGQGGNEQFF TGTGCCAGCAGCTTAAATGGGGGACAGGGGGGCAATGAGCAGTTCTTC TRBJ2-1 TRBV7-3 TRBD1 .
CASSLAGDQPQHF TGTGCCAGCAGCTTGGCAGGGGATCAGCCCCAGCATTTT TRBJ1-5 TRBV5-6 . few
CASSFNYEQYF TGTGCCAGCAGTTTCAACTACGAGCAGTACTTC TRBJ2-7 TRBV28 . few
CASSVGDRRYSYEQYF TGTGCCAGCAGCGTAGGGGACAGGAGGTACTCCTACGAGCAGTACTTC TRBJ2-7 TRBV9 TRBD1 .
CARSWGRTGQREVLFF TGTGCCAGAAGCTGGGGGAGGACAGGGCAGCGGGAGGTACTGTTTTTT TRBJ1-4 TRBV5-3 TRBD1 .
CASSSKRDGQFETQYF TGTGCCAGCAGCTCAAAACGAGACGGACAGTTCGAGACCCAGTACTTC TRBJ2-5 TRBV7-7 . .
CASSHWGRGWRTGELFF TGCGCCAGCAGCCATTGGGGGAGGGGTTGGAGAACCGGGGAGCTGTTTTTT TRBJ2-2 TRBV4-3 TRBD2 .
CASSLGQYSGNTIYF TGTGCCAGCAGCTTGGGACAGTACTCTGGAAACACCATATATTTT TRBJ1-3 TRBV5-6 . .
CASSLGQGLTNEKLFF TGTGCCAGCAGCTTAGGTCAGGGATTAACTAATGAAAAACTGTTTTTT TRBJ1-4 TRBV11-2 . .
CASRIQHTWTGHYGYTF TGTGCCAGCAGAATTCAACACACATGGACAGGGCACTATGGCTACACCTTC TRBJ1-2 TRBV27 TRBD1 few
CAWSVGDRVFRNTIYF TGTGCCTGGAGTGTAGGGGACAGGGTCTTTCGAAACACCATATATTTT TRBJ1-3 TRBV30 TRBD1 .
CASSRTSDNTGELFF TGTGCCAGCTCACGGACTAGCGATAACACCGGGGAGCTGTTTTTT TRBJ2-2 TRBV18 TRBD2 .
CASSQEFTGVGYEQYF TGCGCCAGCAGCCAAGAATTCACAGGGGTCGGCTACGAGCAGTACTTC TRBJ2-7 TRBV4-1 TRBD1 .
CASSQDRAQPQHF TGTGCCAGTAGTCAAGACAGGGCCCAGCCCCAGCATTTT TRBJ1-5 TRBV19 TRBD1 .
CASSREQGGDQPQHF TGTGCCAGCTCACGAGAACAGGGAGGGGATCAGCCCCAGCATTTT TRBJ1-5 TRBV18 . .
CASSLAGTAGGSGANVLTF TGCGCCAGCAGCTTGGCCGGGACAGCCGGGGGATCTGGGGCCAACGTCCTGACTTTC TRBJ2-6 TRBV5-1 . .
CATSSGTSNTGELFF TGTGCCACCAGCTCCGGGACTTCTAACACCGGGGAGCTGTTTTTT TRBJ2-2 TRBV15 . once
CASSPIYGTSITQNNEQFF TGTGCCAGCTCTCCGATATACGGGACTAGTATAACTCAGAACAATGAGCAGTTCTTC TRBJ2-1 TRBV18 TRBD2 few
CASSPLTGYTDTQYF TGTGCCAGCTCACCCCTCACAGGCTACACAGATACGCAGTATTTT TRBJ2-3 TRBV18 . few
CASNIVRTDTQYF TGTGCCAGCAATATCGTCCGCACAGATACGCAGTATTTT TRBJ2-3 TRBV2 . .
CASSHPRGQGVGNQPQHF TGCGCCAGCAGCCACCCTCGAGGACAGGGGGTCGGTAATCAGCCCCAGCATTTT TRBJ1-5 TRBV4-1 TRBD1 few
CAISTGQIYGYTF TGTGCCATCAGTACTGGACAGATCTATGGCTACACCTTC TRBJ1-2 TRBV10-3 . few
CAWSGDITDTQYF TGTGCCTGGAGCGGGGATATCACAGATACGCAGTATTTT TRBJ2-3 TRBV30 . few
CASSPGTSGYEQYF TGTGCCAGCAGCCCGGGGACTAGTGGATACGAGCAGTACTTC TRBJ2-7 TRBV7-9 TRBD2 .
CASSFDRLAGEWRTGELFF TGTGCCAGCAGTTTTGACAGACTAGCGGGAGAGTGGCGCACCGGGGAGCTGTTTTTT TRBJ2-2 TRBV27 TRBD2 .
CASSELQSNGYTF TGCGCCAGCAGTGAGTTACAGAGCAATGGCTACACCTTC TRBJ1-2 TRBV10-2 . once
CASSANFRGNTEAFF TGTGCCAGCAGCGCGAACTTCAGGGGGAACACTGAAGCTTTCTTT TRBJ1-1 TRBV7-2 . once
CASSVRLAGYGEQYF TGTGCCAGCAGCGTAAGACTAGCGGGATACGGGGAGCAGTACTTC TRBJ2-7 TRBV7-9 TRBD2 .
CATTRWGGEKLFF TGTGCCACCACCCGATGGGGGGGCGAAAAACTGTTTTTT TRBJ1-4 TRBV15 . few
CASSPPRTSSSGANVLTF TGTGCCAGCAGTCCCCCCAGGACTAGCAGCTCTGGGGCCAACGTCCTGACTTTC TRBJ2-6 TRBV27 TRBD2 .
CASSGMGEDNTGELFF TGTGCCAGCAGCGGGATGGGGGAGGATAACACCGGGGAGCTGTTTTTT TRBJ2-2 TRBV11-3 . .
CASSLHGSGYEQYF TGTGCCAGCAGCTTGCACGGGAGCGGGTACGAGCAGTACTTC TRBJ2-7 TRBV5-6 . .
CASSQDGSGGQFF TGCGCCAGCAGCCAAGATGGGTCAGGGGGGCAGTTCTTC TRBJ2-1 TRBV4-1 TRBD1 once
CASRGLYNEQFF TGTGCCAGCAGGGGACTTTACAATGAGCAGTTCTTC TRBJ2-1 TRBV7-9 . .
CASSRRVPGTGNTEAFF TGTGCCAGCAGCCGCAGAGTCCCCGGGACAGGGAACACTGAAGCTTTCTTT TRBJ1-1 TRBV14 TRBD1 .
CASSISEGQPQHF TGTGCCAGTAGTATCTCGGAGGGTCAGCCCCAGCATTTT TRBJ1-5 TRBV19 . .
CASSRARGTQYF TGCGCCAGCAGCCGTGCGCGGGGTACGCAGTATTTT TRBJ2-3 TRBV4-1 . .
CASSRSGEEETQYF TGTGCCAGCAGCAGGAGTGGCGAAGAAGAGACCCAGTACTTC TRBJ2-5 TRBV11-2 . .
CSVEDGAQYGYTF TGCAGCGTTGAAGATGGGGCACAGTATGGCTACACCTTC TRBJ1-2 TRBV29-1 . .
CASSQDIRGSNYGYTF TGCGCCAGCAGCCAAGATATAAGGGGGTCGAACTATGGCTACACCTTC TRBJ1-2 TRBV4-3 . .
CASSPSTDRIIEQYF TGTGCCAGCAGCCCCTCAACTGACAGGATTATCGAGCAGTACTTC TRBJ2-7 TRBV7-2 . .
CAISGASGFKYF TGTGCCATCAGTGGAGCTAGCGGGTTCAAGTACTTC TRBJ2-4 TRBV10-3 TRBD2 .
CATSTGGSSNQPQHF TGTGCCACCAGCACCGGGGGTTCCAGCAATCAGCCCCAGCATTTT TRBJ1-5 TRBV15 . .
CASSERGQGRMGQYF TGTGCCAGCAGTGAGAGGGGACAGGGTAGGATGGGGCAGTACTTC TRBJ2-7 TRBV2 TRBD1 .
CASSKCLDRYTYEQYF TGTGCCAGCAGCAAATGTCTAGATAGGTACACCTACGAGCAGTACTTC TRBJ2-7 TRBV21-1 . .
CASRPNRVPNYGYTF TGTGCCAGCAGACCTAACAGGGTCCCTAACTATGGCTACACCTTC TRBJ1-2 TRBV6-6 . .
CASSPGTGNYNEQFF TGTGCCAGCAGTCCCGGGACAGGGAACTACAATGAGCAGTTCTTC TRBJ2-1 TRBV14 TRBD1 .